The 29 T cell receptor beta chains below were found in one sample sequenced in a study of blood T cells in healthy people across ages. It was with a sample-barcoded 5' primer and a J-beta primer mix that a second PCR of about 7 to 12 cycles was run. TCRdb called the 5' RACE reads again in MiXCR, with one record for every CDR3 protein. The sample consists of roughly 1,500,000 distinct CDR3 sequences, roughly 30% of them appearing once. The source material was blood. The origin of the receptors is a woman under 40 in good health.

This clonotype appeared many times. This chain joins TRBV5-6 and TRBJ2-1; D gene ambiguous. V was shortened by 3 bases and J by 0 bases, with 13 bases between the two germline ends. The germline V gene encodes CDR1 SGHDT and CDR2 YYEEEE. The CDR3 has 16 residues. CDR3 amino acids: CASSSPQESSYNEQFF. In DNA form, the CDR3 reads TGTGCCAGCAGCTCCCCTCAGGAAAGCTCCTACAATGAGCAGTTCTTC.

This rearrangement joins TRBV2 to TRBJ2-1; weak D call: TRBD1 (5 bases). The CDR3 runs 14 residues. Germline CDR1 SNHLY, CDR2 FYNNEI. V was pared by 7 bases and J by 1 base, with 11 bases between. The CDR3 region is CASMGPWSYNEQFF. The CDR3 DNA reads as TGTGCCAGCATGGGGCCCTGGTCCTACAATGAGCAGTTCTTC.

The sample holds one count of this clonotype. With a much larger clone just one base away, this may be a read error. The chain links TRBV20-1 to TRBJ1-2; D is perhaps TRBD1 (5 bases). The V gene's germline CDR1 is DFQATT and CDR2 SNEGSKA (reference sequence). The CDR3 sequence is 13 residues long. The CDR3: CSAPPTRGRGYAF. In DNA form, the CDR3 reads TGCAGTGCCCCACCCACAAGGGGCCGGGGCTACGCCTTC.

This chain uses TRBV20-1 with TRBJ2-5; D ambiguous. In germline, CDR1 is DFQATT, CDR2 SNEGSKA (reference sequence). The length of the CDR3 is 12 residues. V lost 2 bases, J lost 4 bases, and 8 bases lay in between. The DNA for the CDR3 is TGCAGTGCTAGATTGGCGCGAGAGACCCAGTACTTC. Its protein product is CSARLARETQYF.

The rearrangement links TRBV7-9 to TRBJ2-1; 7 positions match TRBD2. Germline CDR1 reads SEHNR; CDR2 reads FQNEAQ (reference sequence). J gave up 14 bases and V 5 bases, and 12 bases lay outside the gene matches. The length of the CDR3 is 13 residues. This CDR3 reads CASSPSGLDLEFF. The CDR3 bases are TGTGCCAGCAGCCCTAGCGGATTGGATTTGGAGTTCTTC.

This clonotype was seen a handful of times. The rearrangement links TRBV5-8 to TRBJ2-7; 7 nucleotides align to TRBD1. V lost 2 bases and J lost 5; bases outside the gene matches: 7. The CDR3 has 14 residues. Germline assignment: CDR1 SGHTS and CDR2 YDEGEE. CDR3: CASSFTGDVNEQYF. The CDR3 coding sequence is TGTGCCAGCAGCTTTACAGGGGACGTTAACGAGCAGTACTTC. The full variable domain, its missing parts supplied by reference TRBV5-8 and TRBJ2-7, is EAGVTQSPTHLIKTRGQQATLRCSPISGHTSVYWYQQALGLGLQFLLWYDEGEERNRGNFPPRFSGRQFPNYSSELNVNALELEDSALYLCASSFTGDVNEQYFGPGTRLTVT.

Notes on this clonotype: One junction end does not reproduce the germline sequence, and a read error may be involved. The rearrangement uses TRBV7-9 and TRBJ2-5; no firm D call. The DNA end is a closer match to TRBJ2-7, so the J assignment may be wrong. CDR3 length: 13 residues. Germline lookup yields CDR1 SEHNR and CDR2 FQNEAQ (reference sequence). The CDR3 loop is CVSSLIYESEQYF. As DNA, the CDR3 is TGTGTCAGCAGCTTAATCTACGAATCCGAGCAGTACTTC.

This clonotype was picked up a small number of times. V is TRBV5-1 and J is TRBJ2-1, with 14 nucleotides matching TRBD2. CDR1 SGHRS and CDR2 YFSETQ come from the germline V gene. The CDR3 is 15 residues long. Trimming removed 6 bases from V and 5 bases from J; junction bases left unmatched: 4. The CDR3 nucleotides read TGCGCCAGCAACCGACTAGCGGGGGGGGACAATGAGCAGTTCTTC. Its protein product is CASNRLAGGDNEQFF.

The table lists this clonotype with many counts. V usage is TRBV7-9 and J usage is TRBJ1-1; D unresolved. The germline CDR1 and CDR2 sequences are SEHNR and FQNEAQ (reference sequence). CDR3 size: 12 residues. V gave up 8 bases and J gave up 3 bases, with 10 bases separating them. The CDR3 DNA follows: TGTGCCAGCTCACCACGGGACACTGAAGCTTTCTTT. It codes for CASSPRDTEAFF.

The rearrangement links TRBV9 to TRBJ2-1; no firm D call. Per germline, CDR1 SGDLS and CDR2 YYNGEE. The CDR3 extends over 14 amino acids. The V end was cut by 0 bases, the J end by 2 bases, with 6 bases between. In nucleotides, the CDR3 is TGTGCCAGCAGCGTAGGGGATACCTACAATGAGCAGTTCTTC. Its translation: CASSVGDTYNEQFF.

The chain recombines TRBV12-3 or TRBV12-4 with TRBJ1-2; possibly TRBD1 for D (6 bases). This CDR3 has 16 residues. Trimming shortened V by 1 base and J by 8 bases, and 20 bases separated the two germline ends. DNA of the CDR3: TGTGCCAGCAGTTTAGAGGGGGGCGCTAATCCTGGAGGCTACACCTTC. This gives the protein CASSLEGGANPGGYTF.

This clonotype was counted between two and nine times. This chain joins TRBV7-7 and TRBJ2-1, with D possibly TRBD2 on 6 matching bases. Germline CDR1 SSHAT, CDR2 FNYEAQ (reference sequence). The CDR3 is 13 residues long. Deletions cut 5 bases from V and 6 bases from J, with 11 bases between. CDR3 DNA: TGTGCCAGCAGCCCGACTAGTAGCAATGAGCAGTTCTTC. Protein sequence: CASSPTSSNEQFF.

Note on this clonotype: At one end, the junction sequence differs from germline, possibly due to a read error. The DNA for the CDR3 is TGTGCCAGCAGTTATGAGTGGGGGGTGTACAATGGGCAGTTCTTC. Its translation is CASSYEWGVYNGQFF. V gene TRBV6-6 combines with J gene TRBJ2-1; maybe TRBD2 (6 bases). Germline CDR1 reads MNHNY; CDR2 reads SVGAGI (reference sequence). The CDR3 totals 15 residues.

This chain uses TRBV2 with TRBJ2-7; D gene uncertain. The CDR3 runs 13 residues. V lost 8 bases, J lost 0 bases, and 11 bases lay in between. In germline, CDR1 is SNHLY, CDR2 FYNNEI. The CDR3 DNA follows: TGTGCCAGCTTGGACCCGAGCTCCTACGAGCAGTACTTC. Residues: CASLDPSSYEQYF.

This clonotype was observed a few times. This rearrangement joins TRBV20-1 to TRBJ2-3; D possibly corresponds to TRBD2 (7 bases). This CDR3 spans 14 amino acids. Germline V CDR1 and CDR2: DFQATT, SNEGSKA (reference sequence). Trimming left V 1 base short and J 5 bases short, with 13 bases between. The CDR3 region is CSARVRGGLDTQYF. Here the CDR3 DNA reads TGCAGTGCTAGAGTGAGGGGGGGCTTAGATACGCAGTATTTT.

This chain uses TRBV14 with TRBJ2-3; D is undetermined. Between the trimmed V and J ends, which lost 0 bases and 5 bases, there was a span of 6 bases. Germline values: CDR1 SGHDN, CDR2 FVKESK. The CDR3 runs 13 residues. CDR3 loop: CASSQEVGDTQYF. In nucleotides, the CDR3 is TGTGCCAGCAGCCAAGAAGTAGGAGATACGCAGTATTTT.

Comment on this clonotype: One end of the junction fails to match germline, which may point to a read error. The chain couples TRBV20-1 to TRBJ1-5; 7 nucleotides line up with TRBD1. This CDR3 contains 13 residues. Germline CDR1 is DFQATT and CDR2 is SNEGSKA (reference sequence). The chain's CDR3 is CGAGTVGNQPQHF. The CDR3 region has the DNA TGCGGTGCAGGGACAGTGGGCAATCAGCCCCAGCATTTT.

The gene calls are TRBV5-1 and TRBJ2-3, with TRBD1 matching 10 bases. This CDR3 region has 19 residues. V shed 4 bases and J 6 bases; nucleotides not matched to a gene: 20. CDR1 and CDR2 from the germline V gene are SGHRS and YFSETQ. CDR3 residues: CASSELKPGTGAAWDTQYF. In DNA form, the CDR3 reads TGCGCCAGCAGCGAATTAAAACCCGGGACAGGGGCCGCCTGGGATACGCAGTATTTT.

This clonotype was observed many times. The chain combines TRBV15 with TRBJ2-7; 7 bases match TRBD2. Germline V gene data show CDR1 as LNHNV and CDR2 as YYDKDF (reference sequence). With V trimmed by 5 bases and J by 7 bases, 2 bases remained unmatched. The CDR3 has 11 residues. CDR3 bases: TGTGCCACCAGCTCGGGAGGAGAGCAGTACTTC. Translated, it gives CATSSGGEQYF.

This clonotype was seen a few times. The CDR3 region has the DNA TGTGCCAGCAGCTTTAGCGGGGCAAAGCCTAGCACAGATACGCAGTATTTT. Its protein is CASSFSGAKPSTDTQYF. The chain employs TRBV7-2 and TRBJ2-3, with 8 bases lining up with TRBD2. V gave up 3 bases and J gave up 0 bases; unmatched junction bases: 8. The germline V gene has CDR1 SGHTA and CDR2 FQGNSA. This CDR3 spans 17 amino acids.

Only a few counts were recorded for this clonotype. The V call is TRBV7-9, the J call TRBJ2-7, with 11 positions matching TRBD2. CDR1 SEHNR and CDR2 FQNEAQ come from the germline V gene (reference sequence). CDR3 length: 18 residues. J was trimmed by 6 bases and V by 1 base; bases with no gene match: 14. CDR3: CASSLVTSGRWTLGEQYF. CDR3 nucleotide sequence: TGTGCCAGCAGCTTAGTTACTAGCGGGAGATGGACTCTAGGCGAGCAGTACTTC.

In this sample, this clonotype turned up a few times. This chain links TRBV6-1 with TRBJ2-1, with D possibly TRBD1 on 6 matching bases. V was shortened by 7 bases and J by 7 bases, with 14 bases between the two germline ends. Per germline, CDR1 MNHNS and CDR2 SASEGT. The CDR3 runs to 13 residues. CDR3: CASTGTPLNEQFF. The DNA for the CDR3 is TGTGCCAGCACTGGGACACCCTTGAATGAGCAGTTCTTC.

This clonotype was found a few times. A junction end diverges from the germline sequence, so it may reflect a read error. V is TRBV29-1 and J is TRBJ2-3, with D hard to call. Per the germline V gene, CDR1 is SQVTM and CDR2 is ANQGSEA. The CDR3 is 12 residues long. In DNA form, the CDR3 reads TGCAGCGTTCAAGAAAGCGCAGATACGCAGTATTTT. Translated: CSVQESADTQYF.

CDR3 amino acids: CASSPDRMGQPQHF. The CDR3 DNA sequence: TGTGCCAGCAGCCCCGACAGGATGGGGCAGCCCCAGCATTTT. The V gene is TRBV9, the J gene TRBJ1-5; tentatively, D is TRBD1 (6 bases). Trimming shortened V by 4 bases and J by 7 bases, and 15 bases separated the two germline ends. This CDR3 is built from 14 residues. From germline, CDR1 is SGDLS and CDR2 YYNGEE. The full variable domain, with the rest looked up from reference TRBV9 and TRBJ1-5, is DSGVTQTPKHLITATGQRVTLRCSPRSGDLSVYWYQQSLDQGLQFLIQYYNGEERAKGNILERFSAQQFPDLHSELNLSSLELGDSALYFCASSPDRMGQPQHFGDGTRLSIL.

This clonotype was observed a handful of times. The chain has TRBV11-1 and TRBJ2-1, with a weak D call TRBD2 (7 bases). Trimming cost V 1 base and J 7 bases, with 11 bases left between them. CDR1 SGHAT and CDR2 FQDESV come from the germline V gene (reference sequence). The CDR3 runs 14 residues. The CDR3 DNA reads TGTGCCAGCAGCTTAGGCGGGGGCTCTAATGAGCAGTTCTTC. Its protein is CASSLGGGSNEQFF.

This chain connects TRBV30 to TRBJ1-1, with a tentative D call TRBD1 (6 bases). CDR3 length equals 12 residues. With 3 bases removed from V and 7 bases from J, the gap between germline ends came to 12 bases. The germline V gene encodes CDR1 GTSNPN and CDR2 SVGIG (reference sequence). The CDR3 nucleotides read TGTGCCTGGAGCCCAAGACAGGATGAAGCTTTCTTT. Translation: CAWSPRQDEAFF.

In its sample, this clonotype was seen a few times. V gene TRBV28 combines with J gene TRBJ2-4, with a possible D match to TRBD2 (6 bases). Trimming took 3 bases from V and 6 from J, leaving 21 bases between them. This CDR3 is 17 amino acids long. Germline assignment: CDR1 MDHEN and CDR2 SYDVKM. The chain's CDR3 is CASSFHPSGAVLNIQYF. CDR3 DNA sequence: TGTGCCAGCAGTTTCCATCCGTCGGGAGCGGTACTAAACATTCAGTACTTC. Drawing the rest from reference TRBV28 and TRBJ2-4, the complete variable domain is DVKVTQSSRYLVKRTGEKVFLECVQDMDHENMFWYRQDPGLGLRLIYFSYDVKMKEKGDIPEGYSVSREKKERFSLILESASTNQTSMYLCASSFHPSGAVLNIQYFGAGTRLSVL.

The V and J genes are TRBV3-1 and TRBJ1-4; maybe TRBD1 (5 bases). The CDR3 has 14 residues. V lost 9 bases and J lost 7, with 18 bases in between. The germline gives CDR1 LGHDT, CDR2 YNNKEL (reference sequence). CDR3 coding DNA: TGTGCCAGTAGTCGGGACGGCTTTAGTGAAAAACTGTTTTTT. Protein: CASSRDGFSEKLFF.

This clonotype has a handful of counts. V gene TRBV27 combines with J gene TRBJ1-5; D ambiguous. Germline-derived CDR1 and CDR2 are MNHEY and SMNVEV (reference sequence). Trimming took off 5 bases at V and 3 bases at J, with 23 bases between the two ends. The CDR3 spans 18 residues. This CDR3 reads CASSPMGGVRTHNQPQHF. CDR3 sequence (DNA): TGTGCCAGCAGTCCCATGGGCGGGGTCAGGACGCACAATCAGCCCCAGCATTTT.